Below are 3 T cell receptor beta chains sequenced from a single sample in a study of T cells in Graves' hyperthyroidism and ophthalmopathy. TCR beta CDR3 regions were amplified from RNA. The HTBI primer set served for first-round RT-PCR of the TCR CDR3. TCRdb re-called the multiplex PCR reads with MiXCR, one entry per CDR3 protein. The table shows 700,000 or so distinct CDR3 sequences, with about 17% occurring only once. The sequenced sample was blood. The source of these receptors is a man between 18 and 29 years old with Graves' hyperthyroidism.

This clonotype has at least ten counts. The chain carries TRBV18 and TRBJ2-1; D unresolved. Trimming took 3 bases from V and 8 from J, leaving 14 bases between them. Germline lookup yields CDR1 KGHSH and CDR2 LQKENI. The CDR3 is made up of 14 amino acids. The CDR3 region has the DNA TGTGCCAGCTCACCGTCTTCTGCCCCTGATGAGCAGTTCTTC. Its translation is CASSPSSAPDEQFF.

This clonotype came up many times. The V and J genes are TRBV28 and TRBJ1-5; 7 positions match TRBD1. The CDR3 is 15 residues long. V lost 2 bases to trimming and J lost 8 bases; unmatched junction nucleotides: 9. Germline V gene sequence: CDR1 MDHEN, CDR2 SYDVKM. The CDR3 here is CASSLTSDRVKPQHF. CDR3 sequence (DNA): TGTGCCAGCAGTTTAACTAGCGACAGGGTCAAGCCCCAGCATTTT.

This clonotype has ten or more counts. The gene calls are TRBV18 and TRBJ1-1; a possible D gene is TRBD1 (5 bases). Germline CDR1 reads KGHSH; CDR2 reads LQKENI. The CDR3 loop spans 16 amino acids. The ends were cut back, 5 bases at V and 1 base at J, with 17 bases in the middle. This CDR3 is CASSGRGGTWNTEAFF. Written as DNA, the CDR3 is TGTGCCAGCTCAGGCCGGGGGGGAACCTGGAACACTGAAGCTTTCTTT.